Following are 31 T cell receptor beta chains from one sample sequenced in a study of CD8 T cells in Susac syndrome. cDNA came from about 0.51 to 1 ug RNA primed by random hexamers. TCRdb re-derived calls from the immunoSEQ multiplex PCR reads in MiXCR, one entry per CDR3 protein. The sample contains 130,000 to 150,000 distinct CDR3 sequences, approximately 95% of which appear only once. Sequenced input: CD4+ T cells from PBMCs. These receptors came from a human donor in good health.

CDR3 sequence: CASSPGRNEQFF. The DNA of the CDR3 is TGTGCCAGCTCACCAGGGAGGAATGAGCAGTTCTTC. The rearrangement uses TRBV18 and TRBJ2-1; possibly TRBD2 for D (6 bases). In germline, CDR1 is KGHSH, CDR2 LQKENI. The CDR3 loop spans 12 amino acids. Trimming removed 2 bases from V and 7 bases from J, with 6 bases in between.

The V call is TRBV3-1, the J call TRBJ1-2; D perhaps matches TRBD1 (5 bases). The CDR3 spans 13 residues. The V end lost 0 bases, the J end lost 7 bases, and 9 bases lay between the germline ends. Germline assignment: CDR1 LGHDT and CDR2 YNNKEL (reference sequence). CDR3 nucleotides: TGTGCCAGCAGCCAAGAACGGGGGGTTGGCTACACCTTC. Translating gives CASSQERGVGYTF. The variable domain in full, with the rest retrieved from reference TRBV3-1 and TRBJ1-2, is DTAVSQTPKYLVTQMGNDKSIKCEQNLGHDTMYWYKQDSKKFLKIMFSYNNKELIINETVPNRFSPKSPDKAHLNLHINSLELGDSAVYFCASSQERGVGYTFGSGTRLTVV.

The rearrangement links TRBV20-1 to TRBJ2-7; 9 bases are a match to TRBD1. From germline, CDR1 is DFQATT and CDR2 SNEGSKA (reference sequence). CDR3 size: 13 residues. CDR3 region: CSGTGGETYEQYF. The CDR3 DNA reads TGCAGCGGAACAGGGGGCGAAACCTACGAGCAGTACTTC.

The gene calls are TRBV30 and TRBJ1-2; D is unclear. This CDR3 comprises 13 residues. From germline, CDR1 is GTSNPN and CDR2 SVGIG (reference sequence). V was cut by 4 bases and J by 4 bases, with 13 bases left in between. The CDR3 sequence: CAWISARVYGYTF. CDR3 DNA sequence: TGTGCCTGGATTTCCGCCAGAGTCTATGGCTACACCTTC.

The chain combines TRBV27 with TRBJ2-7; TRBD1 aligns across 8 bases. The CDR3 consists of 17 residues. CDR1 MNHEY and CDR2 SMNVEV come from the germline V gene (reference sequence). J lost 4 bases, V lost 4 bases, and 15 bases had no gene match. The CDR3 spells CASSSPSRSGGRYEQYF. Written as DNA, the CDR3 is TGTGCCAGCAGTTCTCCCTCCCGATCAGGGGGCAGGTACGAGCAGTACTTC.

The CDR3 bases are TGTGCCAGCAGCCATTACAGCAACACCGGGGAGCTGTTTTTT. It codes for CASSHYSNTGELFF. The rearrangement uses TRBV3-1 and TRBJ2-2, with D unclear. Germline CDR1 LGHDT, CDR2 YNNKEL (reference sequence). The length of the CDR3 is 14 residues. Trimming took 3 bases from V and 2 from J, leaving 7 bases between them.

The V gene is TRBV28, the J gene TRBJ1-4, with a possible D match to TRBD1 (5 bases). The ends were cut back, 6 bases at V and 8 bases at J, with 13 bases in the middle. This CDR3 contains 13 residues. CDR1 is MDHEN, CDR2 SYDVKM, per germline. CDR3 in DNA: TGTGCCAGCAGCCTGGTGGGGCTGGAAAAACTGTTTTTT. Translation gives CASSLVGLEKLFF.

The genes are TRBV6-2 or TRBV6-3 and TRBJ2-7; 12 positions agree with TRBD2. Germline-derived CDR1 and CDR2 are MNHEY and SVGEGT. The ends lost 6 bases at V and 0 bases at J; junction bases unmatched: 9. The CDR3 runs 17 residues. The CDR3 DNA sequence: TGTGCCAGCAGCCTGGGACTAGCGGGCCCCCTCTCCTACGAGCAGTACTTC. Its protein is CASSLGLAGPLSYEQYF.

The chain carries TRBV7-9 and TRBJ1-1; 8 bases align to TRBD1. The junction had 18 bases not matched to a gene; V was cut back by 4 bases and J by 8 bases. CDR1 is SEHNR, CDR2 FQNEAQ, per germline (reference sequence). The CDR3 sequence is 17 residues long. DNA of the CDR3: TGTGCCAGCAGCTCCCCCTCCGGGACAGGCCTTTCGGGGGAAGCTTTCTTT. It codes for CASSSPSGTGLSGEAFF.

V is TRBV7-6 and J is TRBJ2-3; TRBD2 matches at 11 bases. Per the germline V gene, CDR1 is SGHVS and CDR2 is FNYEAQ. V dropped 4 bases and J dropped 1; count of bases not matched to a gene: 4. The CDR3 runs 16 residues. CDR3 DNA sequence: TGTGCCAGCAGCTCACTAGCGGGAGAGCGCACAGATACGCAGTATTTT. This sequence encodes CASSSLAGERTDTQYF.

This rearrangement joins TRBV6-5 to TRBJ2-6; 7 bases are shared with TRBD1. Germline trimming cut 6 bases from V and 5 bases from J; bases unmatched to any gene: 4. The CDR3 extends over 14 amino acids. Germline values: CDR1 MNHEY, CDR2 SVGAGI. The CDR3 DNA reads TGTGCCAGCAGCGCGACAGGGAGGGCCAACGTCCTGACTTTC. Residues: CASSATGRANVLTF.

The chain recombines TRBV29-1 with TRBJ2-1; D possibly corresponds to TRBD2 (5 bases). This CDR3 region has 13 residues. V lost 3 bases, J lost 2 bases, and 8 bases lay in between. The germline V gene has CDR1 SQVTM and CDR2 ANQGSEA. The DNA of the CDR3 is TGCAGCGTTGACCGAGGGACCTACAATGAGCAGTTCTTC. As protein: CSVDRGTYNEQFF.

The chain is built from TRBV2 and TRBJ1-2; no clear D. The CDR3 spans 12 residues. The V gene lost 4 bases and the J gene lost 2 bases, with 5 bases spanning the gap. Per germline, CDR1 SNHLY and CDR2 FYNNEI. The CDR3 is CASSAENYGYTF. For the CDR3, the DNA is TGTGCCAGCAGTGCAGAAAACTATGGCTACACCTTC. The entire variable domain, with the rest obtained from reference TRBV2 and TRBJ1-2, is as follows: EPEVTQTPSHQVTQMGQEVILRCVPISNHLYFYWYRQILGQKVEFLVSFYNNEISEKSEIFDDQFSVERPDGSNFTLKIRSTKLEDSAMYFCASSAENYGYTFGSGTRLTVV.

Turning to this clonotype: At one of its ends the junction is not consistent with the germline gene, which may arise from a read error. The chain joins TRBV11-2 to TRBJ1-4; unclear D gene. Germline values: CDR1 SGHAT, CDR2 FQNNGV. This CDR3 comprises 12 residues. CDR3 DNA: TGTGCCAGCAGCTTAGGTACCGGGATCACTCTTTTT. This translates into CASSLGTGITLF.

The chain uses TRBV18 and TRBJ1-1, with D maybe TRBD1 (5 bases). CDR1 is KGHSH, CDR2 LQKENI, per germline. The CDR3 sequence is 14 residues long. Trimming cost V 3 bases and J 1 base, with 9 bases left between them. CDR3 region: CASSPAGTNTEAFF. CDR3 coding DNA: TGTGCCAGCTCACCTGCCGGGACGAACACTGAAGCTTTCTTT. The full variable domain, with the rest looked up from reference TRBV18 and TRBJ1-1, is NAGVMQNPRHLVRRRGQEARLRCSPMKGHSHVYWYRQLPEEGLKFMVYLQKENIIDESGMPKERFSAEFPKEGPSILRIQQVVRGDSAAYFCASSPAGTNTEAFFGQGTRLTVV.

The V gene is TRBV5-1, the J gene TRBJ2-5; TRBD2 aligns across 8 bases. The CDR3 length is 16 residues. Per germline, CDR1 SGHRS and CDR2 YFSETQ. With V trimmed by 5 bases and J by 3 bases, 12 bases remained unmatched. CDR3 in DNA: TGCGCCAGCAGGTCCTGGAGCGGGAGTTTGAAAGAGACCCAGTACTTC. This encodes CASRSWSGSLKETQYF.

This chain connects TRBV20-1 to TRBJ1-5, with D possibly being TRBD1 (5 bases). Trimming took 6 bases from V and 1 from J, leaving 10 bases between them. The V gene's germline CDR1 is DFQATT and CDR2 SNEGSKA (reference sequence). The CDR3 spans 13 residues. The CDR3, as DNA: TGCAGTGCAGGGGAGGAGAGCAATCAGCCCCAGCATTTT. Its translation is CSAGEESNQPQHF.

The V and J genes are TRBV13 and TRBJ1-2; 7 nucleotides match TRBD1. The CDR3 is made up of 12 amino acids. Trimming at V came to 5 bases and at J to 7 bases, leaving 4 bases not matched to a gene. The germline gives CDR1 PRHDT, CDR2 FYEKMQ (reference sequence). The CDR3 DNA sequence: TGTGCCAGCAGCAAAGACAGGGTTGGCTACACCTTC. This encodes CASSKDRVGYTF.

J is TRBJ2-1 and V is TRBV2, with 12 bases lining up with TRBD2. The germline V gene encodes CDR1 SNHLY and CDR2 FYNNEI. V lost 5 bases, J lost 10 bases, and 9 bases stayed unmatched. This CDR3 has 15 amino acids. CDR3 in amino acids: CASSKTSGRGPEQFF. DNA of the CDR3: TGTGCCAGCAGTAAGACTAGCGGGAGAGGCCCCGAGCAGTTCTTC.

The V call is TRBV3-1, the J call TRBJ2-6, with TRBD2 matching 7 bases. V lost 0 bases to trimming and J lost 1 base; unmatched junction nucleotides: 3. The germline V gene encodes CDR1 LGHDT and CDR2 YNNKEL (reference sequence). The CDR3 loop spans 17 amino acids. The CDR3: CASSQERGLSGANVLTF. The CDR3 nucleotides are TGTGCCAGCAGCCAAGAGCGGGGGTTGTCTGGGGCCAACGTCCTGACTTTC. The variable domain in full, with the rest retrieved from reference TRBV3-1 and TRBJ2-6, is DTAVSQTPKYLVTQMGNDKSIKCEQNLGHDTMYWYKQDSKKFLKIMFSYNNKELIINETVPNRFSPKSPDKAHLNLHINSLELGDSAVYFCASSQERGLSGANVLTFGAGSRLTVL.

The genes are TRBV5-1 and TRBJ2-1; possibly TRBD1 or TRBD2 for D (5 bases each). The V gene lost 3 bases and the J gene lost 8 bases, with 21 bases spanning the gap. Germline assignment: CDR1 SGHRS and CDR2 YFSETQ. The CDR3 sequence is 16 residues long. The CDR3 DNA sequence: TGCGCCAGCAGCTGGAACCCGGGACCCGACTCCCATGAGCAGTTCTTC. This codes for CASSWNPGPDSHEQFF.

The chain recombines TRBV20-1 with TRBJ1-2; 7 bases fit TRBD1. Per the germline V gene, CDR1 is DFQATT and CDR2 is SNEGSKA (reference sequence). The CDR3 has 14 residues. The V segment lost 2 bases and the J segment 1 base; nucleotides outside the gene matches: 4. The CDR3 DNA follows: TGCAGTGCTAGAACAGGGGCGGGTAACTATGGCTACACCTTC. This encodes CSARTGAGNYGYTF.

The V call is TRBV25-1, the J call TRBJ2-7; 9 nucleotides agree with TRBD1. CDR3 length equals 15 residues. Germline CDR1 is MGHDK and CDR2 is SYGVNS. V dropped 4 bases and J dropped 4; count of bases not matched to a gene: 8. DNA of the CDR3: TGTGCCAGCAGTGGACTGGGACAGGGAACATACGAGCAGTACTTC. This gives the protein CASSGLGQGTYEQYF.

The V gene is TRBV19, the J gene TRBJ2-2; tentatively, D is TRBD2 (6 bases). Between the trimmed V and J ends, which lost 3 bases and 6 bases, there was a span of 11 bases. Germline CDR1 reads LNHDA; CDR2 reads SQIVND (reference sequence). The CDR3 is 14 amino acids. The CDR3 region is CASSIGGAPGELFF. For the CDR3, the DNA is TGTGCCAGTAGTATTGGAGGGGCCCCCGGGGAGCTGTTTTTT.

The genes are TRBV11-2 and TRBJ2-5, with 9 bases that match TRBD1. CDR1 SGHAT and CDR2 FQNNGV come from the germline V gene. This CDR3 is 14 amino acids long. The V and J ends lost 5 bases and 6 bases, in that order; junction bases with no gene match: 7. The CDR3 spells CASSLGQGRQTQYF. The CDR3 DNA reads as TGTGCCAGCAGCCTGGGACAGGGTAGGCAGACCCAGTACTTC.

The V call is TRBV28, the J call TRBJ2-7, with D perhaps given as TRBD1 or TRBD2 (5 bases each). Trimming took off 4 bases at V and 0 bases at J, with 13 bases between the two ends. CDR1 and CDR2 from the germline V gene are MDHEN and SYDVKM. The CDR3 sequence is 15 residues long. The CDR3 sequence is CASSSPGPSSYEQYF. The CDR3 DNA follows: TGTGCCAGCAGTTCGCCGGGACCAAGCTCCTACGAGCAGTACTTC.

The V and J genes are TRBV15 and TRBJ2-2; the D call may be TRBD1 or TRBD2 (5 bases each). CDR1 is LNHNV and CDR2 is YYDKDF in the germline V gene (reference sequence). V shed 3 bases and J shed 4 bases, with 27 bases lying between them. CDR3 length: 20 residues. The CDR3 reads CATSRGLGVEWDGGTGELFF. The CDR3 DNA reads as TGTGCCACCAGCAGGGGCCTTGGGGTAGAGTGGGATGGGGGCACCGGGGAGCTGTTTTTT.

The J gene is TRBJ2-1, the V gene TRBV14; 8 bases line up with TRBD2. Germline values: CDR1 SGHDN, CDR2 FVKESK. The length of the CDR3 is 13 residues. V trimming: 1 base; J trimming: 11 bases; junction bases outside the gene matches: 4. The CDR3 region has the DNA TGTGCCAGCAGCCAAGGGAATAGCGGGAAGCAGTTCTTC. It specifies CASSQGNSGKQFF.

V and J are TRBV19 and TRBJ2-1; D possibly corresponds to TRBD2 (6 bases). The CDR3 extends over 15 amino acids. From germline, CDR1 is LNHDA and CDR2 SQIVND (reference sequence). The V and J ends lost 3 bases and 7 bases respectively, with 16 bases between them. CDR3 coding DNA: TGTGCCAGTAGTATCAACGCCGGGAGCGGGAATGAGCAGTTCTTC. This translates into CASSINAGSGNEQFF.

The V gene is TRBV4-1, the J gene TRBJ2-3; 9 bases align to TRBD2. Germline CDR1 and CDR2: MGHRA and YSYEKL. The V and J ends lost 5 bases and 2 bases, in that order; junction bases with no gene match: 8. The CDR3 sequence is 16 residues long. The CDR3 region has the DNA TGCGCCAGCAGCTCCTCTCTAGCGGGGTACACAGATACGCAGTATTTT. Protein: CASSSSLAGYTDTQYF.

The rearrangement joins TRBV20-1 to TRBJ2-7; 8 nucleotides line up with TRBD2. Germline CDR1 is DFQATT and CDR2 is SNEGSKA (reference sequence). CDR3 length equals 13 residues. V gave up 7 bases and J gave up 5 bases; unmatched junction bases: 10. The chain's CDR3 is CSVLAGQFNEQYF. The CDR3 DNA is TGCAGTGTCCTAGCGGGCCAATTTAACGAGCAGTACTTC.